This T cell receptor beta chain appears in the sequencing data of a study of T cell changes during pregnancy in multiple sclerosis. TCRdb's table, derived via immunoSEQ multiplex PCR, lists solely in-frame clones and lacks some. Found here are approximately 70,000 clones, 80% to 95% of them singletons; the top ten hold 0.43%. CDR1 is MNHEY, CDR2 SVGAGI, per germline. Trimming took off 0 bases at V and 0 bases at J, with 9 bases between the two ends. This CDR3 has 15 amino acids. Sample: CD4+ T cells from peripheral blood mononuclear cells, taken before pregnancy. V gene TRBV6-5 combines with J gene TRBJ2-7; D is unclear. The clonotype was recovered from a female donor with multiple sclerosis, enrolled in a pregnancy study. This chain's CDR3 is CASSYSFGYSYEQYF. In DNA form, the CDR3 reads TGTGCCAGCAGTTACTCTTTCGGTTACTCCTACGAGCAGTACTTC.